The 26 T cell receptor beta chains given below trace back to one sample, sequenced in a study of shared clonotypes between healthy human individuals (dated by TCRdb to the early 2020s). The library was produced with the immunoSEQ multiplex PCR assay. The source is immuneACCESS, and TCRdb retained only in-frame sequences with V and J called. Part of the clones is not carried over; for the studies checked, unresolved V genes explain less than half of this, and the remainder is unexplained. The sample table records 300,000 to 400,000 clones; roughly 80% of these occur just once. Clones ranked in the top ten supply over 9.5% of the sample. What was sequenced was memory CD4+ T cells sorted from blood. The cell subset or site label for this specimen denotes: CD45RA-negative fraction. Receptors were obtained from a man aged 30-40 years in good health.

The rearrangement uses TRBV5-1 and TRBJ1-1; 7 bases align to TRBD1. This CDR3 contains 14 residues. V gave up 4 bases and J gave up 1 base; unmatched junction bases: 4. CDR1 is SGHRS and CDR2 is YFSETQ in the germline V gene. The CDR3 protein is CASSVGQPNTEAFF. The CDR3 DNA follows: TGCGCCAGCAGCGTGGGACAGCCGAACACTGAAGCTTTCTTT.

In its sample, this clone was seen a few times. The chain recombines TRBV19 with TRBJ2-2; D may be TRBD2 (6 bases). This CDR3 spans 16 amino acids. V was pared by 7 bases and J by 4 bases, with 19 bases between. Germline loops: CDR1 LNHDA, CDR2 SQIVND (reference sequence). Here the CDR3 DNA reads TGTGCCAGTACCGACAGTGAGCGGAGGGTCACCGGGGAGCTGTTTTTT. Translated, it gives CASTDSERRVTGELFF.

The chain combines TRBV7-8 with TRBJ2-1, with D perhaps TRBD1 or TRBD2 (5 bases each). The germline V and J ends were trimmed by 5 bases and 9 bases, with 17 bases remaining between them. The CDR3 is 14 amino acids. Germline CDR1 reads SGHVS; CDR2 reads FQNEAQ. The CDR3, as DNA: TGTGCCAGCAGCCCCGTGGGACGAGGTGTTGAGCAGTTCTTC. As protein: CASSPVGRGVEQFF.

The rearrangement joins TRBV27 to TRBJ2-1; D perhaps matches TRBD2 (6 bases). This CDR3 region has 16 residues. Trimming took off 6 bases at V and 7 bases at J, with 22 bases between the two ends. Germline CDR1 MNHEY, CDR2 SMNVEV (reference sequence). CDR3 sequence (DNA): TGTGCCAGCAGCCCTCAAAGCGGGTTGGGCGGGAATGAGCAGTTCTTC. Translated: CASSPQSGLGGNEQFF.

This sequence joins TRBV9 and TRBJ2-3, with TRBD2 matching over 9 bases. The trim removed 0 bases at V and 1 base at J, leaving 3 bases unmatched. There are 16 residues in the CDR3. The V gene's germline CDR1 is SGDLS and CDR2 YYNGEE. The CDR3 region has the DNA TGTGCCAGCAGCGTAGGGGCTAGCGGGGGCACAGATACGCAGTATTTT. This sequence encodes CASSVGASGGTDTQYF.

The rearrangement joins TRBV6-1 to TRBJ2-7; perhaps TRBD1 as D (5 bases). The V gene lost 7 bases and the J gene lost 3 bases, with 13 bases spanning the gap. The CDR3 runs 13 residues. CDR1 is MNHNS, CDR2 SASEGT, per germline. The CDR3 protein is CASIYRPNYEQYF. CDR3 nucleotide sequence: TGTGCCAGCATATACAGGCCCAACTACGAGCAGTACTTC.

The V and J genes are TRBV21-1 and TRBJ2-7; the D call in the table, TRBD1, was not verified against the DNA. TRBV21-1 is flagged as a pseudogene. This CDR3 has 15 residues. DNA of the CDR3: TGTGCCAGCAGCAATCCGGGACAGGGTGATCGGGAGCAGTACTTC. It is translated as CASSNPGQGDREQYF.

As concerns this clone: This likely came from a read error, as a far larger clone is one base away. This rearrangement joins TRBV9 to TRBJ2-6; tentative D call: TRBD1 (5 bases). There are 15 residues in the CDR3. Trimming took 4 bases from V and 2 from J, leaving 10 bases between them. Germline V CDR1 and CDR2: SGDLS, YYNGEE. Written as DNA, the CDR3 is TGTGCCAGCAGCTCTATAGGGGCTGGGGCCAACGTCCTGACTTTC. It codes for CASSSIGAGANVLTF. The full variable domain, in which reference TRBV9 and TRBJ2-6 provide the parts outside the CDR3, is DSGVTQTPKHLITATGQRVTLRCSPRSGDLSVYWYQQSLDQGLQFLIQYYNGEERAKGNILERFSAQQFPDLHSELNLSSLELGDSALYFCASSSIGAGANVLTFGAGSRLTVL.

The chain links TRBV7-9 to TRBJ2-7; TRBD2 matches 10 bases. Trimming removed 5 bases from V and 2 bases from J; junction bases left unmatched: 6. In germline, CDR1 is SEHNR, CDR2 FQNEAQ (reference sequence). This CDR3 is 15 amino acids long. CDR3 DNA: TGTGCCAGCAGCCCCCAACTAGCGGGGACCTACGAGCAGTACTTC. This gives the protein CASSPQLAGTYEQYF.

The chain is built from TRBV18 and TRBJ2-1; 12 bases match TRBD2. CDR3 size: 19 residues. V shed 4 bases, J shed 8 bases, and the junction held 18 bases outside the gene matches. Germline lookup yields CDR1 KGHSH and CDR2 LQKENI. For the CDR3, the DNA is TGTGCCAGCTCACAGGTCTCTAGCGGGAGGGCCAGGTCAGCTCATGAGCAGTTCTTC. It encodes CASSQVSSGRARSAHEQFF.

The chain employs TRBV28 and TRBJ2-5; D is possibly TRBD2 (6 bases). The germline gives CDR1 MDHEN, CDR2 SYDVKM. Trimming removed 4 bases from V and 5 bases from J, with 14 bases in between. This CDR3 comprises 14 residues. The CDR3 nucleotides read TGTGCCAGCAGTTCCCCCGGAGGGCGGGAGACCCAGTACTTC. Translation gives CASSSPGGRETQYF.

In nucleotides, the CDR3 is TGTGCCAGCAGCGTAAGTCTGGGGATTGACACAGATACGCAGTATTTT. Protein sequence: CASSVSLGIDTDTQYF. The rearrangement joins TRBV9 to TRBJ2-3; D is undetermined. CDR1 and CDR2 (germline): SGDLS, YYNGEE. V was trimmed by 1 base and J by 2 bases, leaving 14 bases between them. This CDR3 region has 16 residues.

V usage is TRBV11-2 and J usage is TRBJ2-2, with D tentatively TRBD1 (5 bases). V was trimmed by 8 bases and J by 1 base, leaving 14 bases between them. The CDR3 is 15 residues long. Germline assignment: CDR1 SGHAT and CDR2 FQNNGV. In DNA, the CDR3 is TGTGCCAGCGGCCAAAACAGGTTGAACACCGGGGAGCTGTTTTTT. It codes for CASGQNRLNTGELFF.

This clone was seen at least ten times. V and J are TRBV6-5 and TRBJ1-1; D remains unclear. The CDR3 runs 14 residues. The germline V and J ends were trimmed by 5 bases and 3 bases, with 13 bases remaining between them. Looked up from germline, CDR1 is MNHEY and CDR2 is SVGAGI. CDR3 in DNA: TGTGCCAGCAGTGCCGTGGCAAGTGACACTGAAGCTTTCTTT. Its protein product is CASSAVASDTEAFF.

This chain connects TRBV5-1 to TRBJ2-7; possibly TRBD2 for D (5 bases). The CDR3 is made up of 20 amino acids. Germline CDR1 SGHRS, CDR2 YFSETQ. The ends were cut back, 1 base at V and 1 base at J, with 27 bases in the middle. CDR3 sequence reads: CASSLSRPTLVFSGSYEQYF. In nucleotides, the CDR3 is TGCGCCAGCAGCTTGTCAAGACCGACACTAGTCTTTTCGGGGTCCTACGAGCAGTACTTC. Using reference TRBV5-1 and TRBJ2-7 for the parts outside the CDR3, the full variable domain is KAGVTQTPRYLIKTRGQQVTLSCSPISGHRSVSWYQQTPGQGLQFLFEYFSETQRNKGNFPGRFSGRQFSNSRSEMNVSTLELGDSALYLCASSLSRPTLVFSGSYEQYFGPGTRLTVT.

This chain links TRBV27 with TRBJ1-3; D is unclear. The CDR3 covers 15 residues. The V end was cut by 6 bases, the J end by 2 bases, with 14 bases between. Per germline, CDR1 MNHEY and CDR2 SMNVEV (reference sequence). The CDR3 region has the DNA TGTGCCAGCAGCCCCTTATGGGCGACTGGAAACACCATATATTTT. As protein: CASSPLWATGNTIYF.

The rearrangement joins TRBV5-5 to TRBJ2-7; 7 bases map to TRBD1. Unmatched junction bases numbered 10, after V lost 2 bases and J lost 5 bases. This CDR3 spans 15 amino acids. Germline assignment: CDR1 SGHKS and CDR2 YYEKEE (reference sequence). The CDR3 DNA is TGTGCCAGCAGCTTTACAGGGGCTACTGTGGACGAGCAGTACTTC. Translating gives CASSFTGATVDEQYF.

The rearrangement links TRBV18 to TRBJ1-1; no reliable D call. CDR3 size: 15 residues. V lost 0 bases, J lost 4 bases, and 12 bases lay in between. Germline CDR1 KGHSH, CDR2 LQKENI. CDR3: CASSPPFRVVTEAFF. CDR3 sequence (DNA): TGTGCCAGCTCACCACCGTTTAGGGTGGTCACTGAAGCTTTCTTT.

The J gene is TRBJ2-7, the V gene TRBV12-5; D uncertain. Between the trimmed V and J ends, which lost 3 bases and 5 bases, there was a span of 8 bases. Germline V gene lookup returns CDR1 LGHNT and CDR2 FRNRAP. This CDR3 has 12 amino acids. The DNA of the CDR3 is TGTGCTAGTGGTTTAAACACCCACGAGCAGTACTTC. Protein product: CASGLNTHEQYF.

The gene calls are TRBV29-1 and TRBJ2-1, with 11 bases that match TRBD2. CDR3 length equals 15 residues. J was trimmed by 0 bases and V by 7 bases; bases with no gene match: 5. CDR1 is SQVTM and CDR2 is ANQGSEA in the germline V gene. CDR3 amino acids: CSAGTSGSSYNEQFF. In DNA form, the CDR3 reads TGCAGCGCCGGGACTAGCGGTAGCTCCTACAATGAGCAGTTCTTC.

As DNA, the CDR3 is TGTGCCAGCAGCCAGCCCCGGGTGGAGGGTGAAGCTTTCTTT. Its protein is CASSQPRVEGEAFF. The chain uses TRBV14 and TRBJ1-1; D gene uncertain. The CDR3 totals 14 residues. In germline, CDR1 is SGHDN, CDR2 FVKESK. V gave up 3 bases and J gave up 7 bases, with 15 bases separating them. Combining the CDR3 with reference TRBV14 and TRBJ1-1 gives the whole variable domain EAGVTQFPSHSVIEKGQTVTLRCDPISGHDNLYWYRRVMGKEIKFLLHFVKESKQDESGMPNNRFLAERTGGTYSTLKVQPAELEDSGVYFCASSQPRVEGEAFFGQGTRLTVV.

In this sample, this clone turned up a few times. The gene calls are TRBV10-3 and TRBJ2-5; 9 nucleotides agree with TRBD2. CDR1 ENHRY and CDR2 SYGVKD come from the germline V gene. Unmatched junction bases numbered 6, after V lost 2 bases and J lost 5 bases. CDR3 length: 15 amino acids. This CDR3 is CAISEGTSFVETQYF. The CDR3 bases are TGTGCCATCAGTGAGGGGACTAGCTTCGTTGAGACCCAGTACTTC.

The chain joins TRBV11-2 to TRBJ2-1, with 13 nucleotides matching TRBD2. CDR1 SGHAT and CDR2 FQNNGV come from the germline V gene. V lost 3 bases to trimming and J lost 7 bases; unmatched junction nucleotides: 3. The CDR3 has 15 amino acids. In nucleotides, the CDR3 is TGTGCCAGCAGCTTCGGACTAGCGGGGGAGAATGAGCAGTTCTTC. This encodes CASSFGLAGENEQFF.

V gene TRBV28 combines with J gene TRBJ1-5, with 8 positions matching TRBD1. With 5 bases clipped from V and 4 bases from J, the junction kept 4 bases outside the gene matches. Germline V gene sequence: CDR1 MDHEN, CDR2 SYDVKM. The CDR3 contains 14 residues. CDR3 sequence reads: CASSLGTGNQPQHF. The CDR3 DNA reads TGTGCCAGCAGTCTTGGGACAGGTAATCAGCCCCAGCATTTT.

As for this clone: The sample carries other DNA sequences with the same CDR3. The chain combines TRBV7-9 with TRBJ2-7; D gene ambiguous. CDR1 is SEHNR, CDR2 FQNEAQ, per germline (reference sequence). V was shortened by 1 base and J by 2 bases, with 9 bases between the two germline ends. CDR3 size: 14 residues. The DNA for the CDR3 is TGTGCCAGCAGCTTAGAGGGCACTCCCTACGAGCAGTACTTC. Protein product: CASSLEGTPYEQYF.

The chain employs TRBV5-8 and TRBJ1-1; the D is unclear. The CDR3 runs to 16 residues. The germline V gene encodes CDR1 SGHTS and CDR2 YDEGEE. V shed 1 base and J shed 2 bases, with 15 bases lying between them. The CDR3 protein is CASSLSSISSNTEAFF. The CDR3, as DNA: TGTGCCAGCAGCTTGAGTTCGATTTCGTCAAACACTGAAGCTTTCTTT.